Sequencing of this T cell receptor (beta chain) was carried out in a study of graft-versus-host responses after intestinal transplantation. For this clone: What it binds is not known.

The germline gives CDR1 SGHRS, CDR2 YFSETQ. V lost 0 bases, J lost 7 bases, and 6 bases stayed unmatched. The CDR3 has 15 residues. Libraries were prepared by immunoSEQ multiplex PCR; TCRdb keeps only in-frame clonotypes and omits some of them. The data contain roughly 120,000 clones, 90% of them singletons. This TCR was recovered from a human donor who received an intestinal transplant. V and J are TRBV5-1 and TRBJ2-2; 7 bases are a match to TRBD1. The sample consisted of unstimulated CD4+ T cells sorted from spleen or lymph node cells, taken before intestinal transplant. The CDR3 region is CASSLVQGWSGELFF. CDR3 in DNA: TGCGCCAGCAGCTTGGTACAGGGGTGGAGCGGGGAGCTGTTTTTT.